The next 8 T cell receptor beta chains were all read from a single sample in a study of PD-1 blockade in classical Hodgkin lymphoma. As to time point: cycle 4 day 1 (C4D1), after 5 to 7 weeks of nivolumab. Every single patient, without exception, relapsed after autologous stem cell transplantation, and brentuximab vedotin exposure varied. Repertoires were generated with immunoSEQ multiplex PCR, while TCRdb's copy carries only in-frame clones and drops some. This sample yields around 21,000 clones, of which roughly 77% are seen a single time; roughly 20% belongs to the top ten. The source was peripheral blood mononuclear cells (PBMCs), collected before the fourth cycle of nivolumab. Source of these receptors: a human donor with classical Hodgkin lymphoma.

The chain combines TRBV19 with TRBJ1-2; D gene unclear. This CDR3 spans 14 amino acids. V was cut by 2 bases and J by 4 bases, with 11 bases left in between. CDR1 and CDR2 from the germline V gene are LNHDA and SQIVND (reference sequence). The CDR3 DNA is TGTGCCAGTAGTATACTGAGTATTAGCTATGGCTACACCTTC. Its translation: CASSILSISYGYTF.

The CDR3, as DNA: TGCGCCAGCAGCCCCTACCGGACTAGCGGGGGGGGTAATACGCAGTATTTT. Translation: CASSPYRTSGGGNTQYF. This chain uses TRBV4-1 with TRBJ2-3, with 15 bases identical to TRBD2. This CDR3 is built from 17 residues. Germline CDR1 MGHRA, CDR2 YSYEKL. The J segment lost 7 bases and the V segment lost 4 bases, leaving 9 bases of the junction unmatched.

The chain is built from TRBV9 and TRBJ1-3, with a possible D match to TRBD1 (6 bases). The CDR3 extends over 14 amino acids. CDR1 is SGDLS and CDR2 is YYNGEE in the germline V gene. The V gene lost 8 bases and the J gene lost 3 bases, with 15 bases spanning the gap. The CDR3 sequence is CASSFRGDGNTIYF. The CDR3 DNA follows: TGTGCCAGTAGCTTCAGGGGAGATGGAAACACCATATATTTT.

The gene calls are TRBV6-1 and TRBJ1-3; unclear D gene. V shed 2 bases and J shed 3 bases, with 8 bases lying between them. CDR1 and CDR2 (germline): MNHNS, SASEGT. The length of the CDR3 is 14 residues. The CDR3 DNA sequence: TGTGCCAGCAGTGAAACCCGATATGGAAACACCATATATTTT. Translating it yields CASSETRYGNTIYF.

This chain connects TRBV10-3 to TRBJ2-2; TRBD1 matches 7 bases. The CDR3 is 12 residues long. Germline CDR1 reads ENHRY; CDR2 reads SYGVKD. Trimming removed 8 bases from V and 6 bases from J; junction bases left unmatched: 3. The CDR3: CAILDRAGELFF. CDR3 nucleotides: TGTGCCATCCTAGACAGGGCCGGGGAGCTGTTTTTT.

The chain has TRBV7-2 and TRBJ1-2; the D is unclear. The germline V gene has CDR1 SGHTA and CDR2 FQGNSA. The CDR3 has 14 amino acids. V was clipped by 1 base and J by 0 bases, with 6 bases between them. As DNA, the CDR3 is TGTGCCAGCAGCTTAGGGCCAGCTAACTATGGCTACACCTTC. Translation: CASSLGPANYGYTF.

In the case of this clone: Different DNA sequences within this sample yield the same CDR3. The chain recombines TRBV19 with TRBJ1-3; no clear D gene. The V end was cut by 3 bases, the J end by 4 bases, with 4 bases between. CDR1 is LNHDA and CDR2 is SQIVND in the germline V gene (reference sequence). This CDR3 contains 12 residues. The CDR3 spells CASSMLGNTIYF. The CDR3, as DNA: TGTGCCAGTAGTATGCTAGGAAACACCATATATTTT.

This clone has just a few counts. The CDR3 sequence is CSVAGSSGEGNYGYTF. For the CDR3, the DNA is TGCAGCGTTGCGGGGTCCTCAGGGGAAGGGAACTATGGCTACACCTTC. The V call is TRBV29-1, the J call TRBJ1-2, with D maybe TRBD1 (6 bases). V was clipped by 4 bases and J by 2 bases, with 20 bases between them. The CDR3 runs to 16 residues. Germline V gives CDR1 SQVTM, CDR2 ANQGSEA.